The 7 T cell receptor beta chains presented below share a single source sample, sequenced in a study of blood T cells in healthy people across ages. Through a sample-barcoded 5' primer and a J-beta primer mix, a second PCR was run for roughly 7 to 12 cycles. TCRdb used MiXCR to reprocess the 5' RACE reads, holding one entry per CDR3 protein. The repertoire holds roughly 800,000 distinct CDR3 sequences, with about 26% as singletons. The data were also submitted as part of a second study, on T cells of mothers and their children.

Sequencing used blood. The receptors here all came from a boy between 10 and 17 years old in good health.

This clonotype was detected only a few times. The chain is built from TRBV15 and TRBJ2-1; 8 bases agree with TRBD2. Trimming removed 1 base from V and 4 bases from J; junction bases left unmatched: 3. CDR1 and CDR2 (germline): LNHNV, YYDKDF (reference sequence). This CDR3 spans 15 amino acids. CDR3 DNA sequence: TGTGCCACCAGCAGAGTCGGGGGGGAATACAATGAGCAGTTCTTC. Translated: CATSRVGGEYNEQFF.

This clonotype was detected only a few times. This sequence joins TRBV6-5 and TRBJ2-1, with 11 bases identical to TRBD2. The CDR3 spans 17 residues. Trimming removed 0 bases from V and 6 bases from J; junction bases left unmatched: 7. The germline V gene has CDR1 MNHEY and CDR2 SVGAGI. The CDR3 DNA follows: TGTGCCAGCAGTTACTCGATCGCTAGCGGGGGGAGCAATGAGCAGTTCTTC. It translates to CASSYSIASGGSNEQFF.

This clonotype was seen a few times. This chain links TRBV5-1 with TRBJ2-2; maybe TRBD1 (5 bases). Trimming pared 1 base from V and 5 bases from J, leaving 12 bases between. This CDR3 spans 15 amino acids. Germline V gene sequence: CDR1 SGHRS, CDR2 YFSETQ. CDR3 in amino acids: CASSLRPQATGELFF. The CDR3 region has the DNA TGCGCCAGCAGCTTGCGTCCACAGGCTACCGGGGAGCTGTTTTTT.

The CDR3 reads CASSYSENLNTEAFF. The CDR3 nucleotides are TGTGCCAGCAGTTACTCGGAGAATCTCAACACTGAAGCTTTCTTT. V and J are TRBV6-5 and TRBJ1-1; the D is unclear. The germline gives CDR1 MNHEY, CDR2 SVGAGI. This CDR3 comprises 15 residues. V was pared by 0 bases and J by 2 bases, with 10 bases between.

This clonotype came up many times. The rearrangement links TRBV12-3 or TRBV12-4 to TRBJ2-7, with D unclear. V lost 2 bases and J 0 bases, leaving 5 bases between the germline ends. The CDR3 has 13 residues. CDR3 loop: CASSLTPSYEQYF. The CDR3 nucleotides are TGTGCCAGCAGTTTAACTCCCTCCTACGAGCAGTACTTC.

The genes are TRBV2 and TRBJ2-3; 9 nucleotides line up with TRBD1. The CDR3 length is 13 residues. The germline V gene has CDR1 SNHLY and CDR2 FYNNEI. The trim removed 11 bases at V and 1 base at J, leaving 4 bases unmatched. In DNA form, the CDR3 reads TGTGCCGGACAGGGGACGGGCACAGATACGCAGTATTTT. It is translated as CAGQGTGTDTQYF.

The chain uses TRBV20-1 and TRBJ2-5; D is unclear. The DNA end is more similar to TRBJ2-7, so the J call may be wrong. The CDR3 totals 12 residues. From germline, CDR1 is DFQATT and CDR2 SNEGSKA (reference sequence). In nucleotides, the CDR3 is TGCAGTGCTAGAGAATCGAGTACCGAGCAGTACTTC. This codes for CSARESSTEQYF.